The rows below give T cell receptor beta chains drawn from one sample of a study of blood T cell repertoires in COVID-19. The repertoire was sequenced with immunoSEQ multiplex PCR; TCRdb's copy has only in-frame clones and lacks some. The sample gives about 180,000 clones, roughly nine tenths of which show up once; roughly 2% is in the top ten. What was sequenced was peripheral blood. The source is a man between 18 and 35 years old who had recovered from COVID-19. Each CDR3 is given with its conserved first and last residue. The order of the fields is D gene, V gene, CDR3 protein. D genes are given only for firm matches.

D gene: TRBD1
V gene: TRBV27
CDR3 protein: CASSSGQERNTEAFF

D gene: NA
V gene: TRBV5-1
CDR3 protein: CASSLAGGNTEAFF

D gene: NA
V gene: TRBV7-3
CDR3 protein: CASSLNGASGTSRTRTEAFF

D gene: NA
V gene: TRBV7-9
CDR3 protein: CASSLPLRNEQFF

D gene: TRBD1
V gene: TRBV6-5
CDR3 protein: CASSRDREGGYTF

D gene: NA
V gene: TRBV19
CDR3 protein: CASRALEGNNSPLHF

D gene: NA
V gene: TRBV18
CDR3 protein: CASSPGRGGYEQYF

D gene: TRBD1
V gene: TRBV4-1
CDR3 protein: CASNTPGQGQEKLFF

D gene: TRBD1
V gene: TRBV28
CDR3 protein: CASQGEDRGYEQYF

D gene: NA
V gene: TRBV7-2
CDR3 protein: CASSSQGLLNTEAFF

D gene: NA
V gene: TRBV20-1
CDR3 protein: CSARDLSEQYF

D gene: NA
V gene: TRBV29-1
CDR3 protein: CSVDGFGGGWFGTQYF

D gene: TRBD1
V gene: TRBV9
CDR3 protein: CASSVAGTGGEKLFF

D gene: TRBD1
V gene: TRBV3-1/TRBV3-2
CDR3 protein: CASSQDPRDRGETQYF

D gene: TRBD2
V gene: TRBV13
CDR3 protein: CASSPGLAGTYEQYF

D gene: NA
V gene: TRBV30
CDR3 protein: CAWSYRIDGYTF

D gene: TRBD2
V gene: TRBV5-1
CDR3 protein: CASRAGTSGTGELFF

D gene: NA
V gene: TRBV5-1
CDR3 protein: CASKPEGGNYEQYF

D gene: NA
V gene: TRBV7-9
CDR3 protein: CASSLELQGTIYF

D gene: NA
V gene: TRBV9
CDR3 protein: CASSEGRTARAGYTF

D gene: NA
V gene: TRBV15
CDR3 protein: CATSRGWGTSNMNTEAFF

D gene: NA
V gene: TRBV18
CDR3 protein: CASSPPLQETQYF

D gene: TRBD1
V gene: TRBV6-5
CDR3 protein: CASLEPGTGGGYTF

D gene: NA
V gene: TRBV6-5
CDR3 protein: CASRSGAPNTEAFF

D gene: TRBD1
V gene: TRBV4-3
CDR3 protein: CASSQESGTGGVNEQYF

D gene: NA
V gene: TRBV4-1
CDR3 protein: CASSLTKEGSYEQYF

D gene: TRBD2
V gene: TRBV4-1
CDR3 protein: CASSPPGLVVPEQFF

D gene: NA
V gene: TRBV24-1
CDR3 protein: CATSDPDDRNTIYF

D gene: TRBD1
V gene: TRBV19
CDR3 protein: CASSRQGARTRQETQYF

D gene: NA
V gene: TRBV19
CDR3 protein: CATRGWRSYNEQFF

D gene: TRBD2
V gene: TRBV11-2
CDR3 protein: CASSSQGSGGAGTQYF

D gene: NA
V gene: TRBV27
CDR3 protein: CASSGTTHYEQYF

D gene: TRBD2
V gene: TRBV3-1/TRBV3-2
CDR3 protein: CASSRTSGGFTDTQYF

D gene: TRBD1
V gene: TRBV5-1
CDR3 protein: CASSAGTGYDGYTF

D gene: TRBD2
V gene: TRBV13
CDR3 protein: CASSLVLAGQETQYF

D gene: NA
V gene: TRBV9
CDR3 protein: CASSVAGQAVETQYF

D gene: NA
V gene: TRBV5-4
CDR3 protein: CASSSPAEGANTEAFF

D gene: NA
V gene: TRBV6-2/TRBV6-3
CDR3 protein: CASSSYYEQYF

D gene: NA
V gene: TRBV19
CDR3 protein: CASSPGVLTSTDTQYF

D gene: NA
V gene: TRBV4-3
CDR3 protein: CASSQAGGAGANVLTF

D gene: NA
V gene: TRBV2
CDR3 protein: CASSQETRGGLRKLFF

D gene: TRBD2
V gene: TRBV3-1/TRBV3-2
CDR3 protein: CASSRRLAGARETQYF

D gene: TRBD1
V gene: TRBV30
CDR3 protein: CAWSRTGRRIF

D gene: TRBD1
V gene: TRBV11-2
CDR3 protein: CASSRRTGGKVTQYF

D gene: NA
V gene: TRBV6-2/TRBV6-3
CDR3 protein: CASSYEARELFF

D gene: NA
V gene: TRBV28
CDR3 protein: CASSSSGREDGYTF

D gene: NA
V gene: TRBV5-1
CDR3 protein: CASSLAGMDGYTF

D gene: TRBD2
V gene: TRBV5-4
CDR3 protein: CASSLTSGRGTGELFF

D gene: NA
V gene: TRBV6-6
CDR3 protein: CASSYQSGEGEKLFF

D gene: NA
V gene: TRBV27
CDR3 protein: CASSSPRGWNTEAFF

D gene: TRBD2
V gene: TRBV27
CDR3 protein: CASSPGLAVLNEQFF